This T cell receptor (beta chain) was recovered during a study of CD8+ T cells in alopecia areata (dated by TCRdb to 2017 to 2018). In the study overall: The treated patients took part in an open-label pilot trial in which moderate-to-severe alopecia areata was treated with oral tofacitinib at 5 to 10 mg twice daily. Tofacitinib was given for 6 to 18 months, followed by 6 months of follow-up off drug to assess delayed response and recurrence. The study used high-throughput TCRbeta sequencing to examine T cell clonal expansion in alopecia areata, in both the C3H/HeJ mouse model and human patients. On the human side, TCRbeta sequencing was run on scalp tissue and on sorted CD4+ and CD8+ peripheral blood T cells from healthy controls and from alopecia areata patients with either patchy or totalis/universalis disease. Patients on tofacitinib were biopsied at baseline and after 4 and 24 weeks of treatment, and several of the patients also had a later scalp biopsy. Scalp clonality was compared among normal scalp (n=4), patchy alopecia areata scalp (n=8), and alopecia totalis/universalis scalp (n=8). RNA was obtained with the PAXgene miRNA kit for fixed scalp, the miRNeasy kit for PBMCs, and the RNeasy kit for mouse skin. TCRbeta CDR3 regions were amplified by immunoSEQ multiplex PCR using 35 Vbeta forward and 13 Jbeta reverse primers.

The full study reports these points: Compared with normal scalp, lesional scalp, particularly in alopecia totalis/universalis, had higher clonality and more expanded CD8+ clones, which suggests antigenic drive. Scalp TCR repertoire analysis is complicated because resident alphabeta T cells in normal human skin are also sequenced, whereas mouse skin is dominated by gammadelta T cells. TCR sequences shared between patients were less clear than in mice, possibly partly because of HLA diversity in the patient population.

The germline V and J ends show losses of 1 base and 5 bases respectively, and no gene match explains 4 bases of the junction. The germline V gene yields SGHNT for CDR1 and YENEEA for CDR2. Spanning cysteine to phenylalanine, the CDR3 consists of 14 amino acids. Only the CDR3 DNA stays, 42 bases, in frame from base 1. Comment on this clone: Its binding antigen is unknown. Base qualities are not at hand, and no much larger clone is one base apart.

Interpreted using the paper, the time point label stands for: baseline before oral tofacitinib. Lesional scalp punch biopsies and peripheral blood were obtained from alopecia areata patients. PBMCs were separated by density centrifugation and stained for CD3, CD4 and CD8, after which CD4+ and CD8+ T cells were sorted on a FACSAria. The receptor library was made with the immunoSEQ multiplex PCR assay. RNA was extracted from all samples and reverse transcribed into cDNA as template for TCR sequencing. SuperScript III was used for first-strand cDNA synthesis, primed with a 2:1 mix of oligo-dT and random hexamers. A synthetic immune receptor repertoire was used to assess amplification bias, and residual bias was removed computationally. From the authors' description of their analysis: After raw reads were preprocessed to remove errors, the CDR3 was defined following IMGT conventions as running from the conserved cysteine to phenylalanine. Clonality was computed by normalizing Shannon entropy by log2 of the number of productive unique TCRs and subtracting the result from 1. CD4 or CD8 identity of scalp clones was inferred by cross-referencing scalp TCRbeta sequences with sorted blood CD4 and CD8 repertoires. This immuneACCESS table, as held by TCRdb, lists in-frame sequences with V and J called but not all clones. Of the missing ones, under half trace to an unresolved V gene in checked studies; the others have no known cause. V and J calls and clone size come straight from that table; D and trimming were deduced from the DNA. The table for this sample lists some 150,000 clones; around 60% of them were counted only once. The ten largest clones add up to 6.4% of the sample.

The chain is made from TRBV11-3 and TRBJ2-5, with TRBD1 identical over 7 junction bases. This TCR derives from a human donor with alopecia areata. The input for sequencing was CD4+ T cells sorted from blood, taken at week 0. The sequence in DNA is TGTGCCAGCAGCTTAGTAGGGGGCGGGGAGACCCAGTACTTC. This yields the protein CASSLVGGGETQYF.